This T cell receptor (beta chain) comes out of a study of shared clonotypes between healthy human individuals. Study details: The study used three CD4 naive, three CD4 memory, two CD8 naive and one CD8 memory plate per donor.

A note on this clone: Antigen: not known.

Study-level results: Generally, naive subsets came out with larger estimated richness than memory subsets.

Assay runs were performed at deep level. Produced via immunoSEQ multiplex PCR; TCRdb's table is partial and in-frame only. The sample holds a few hundred thousand clones, 50% to 75% seen once. HIV-negative, healthy adults without recent acute infections or vaccinations were the donors. This clonotype was sampled from a man aged 30 to 45 in good health. Sequencing input: memory CD4+ T cells sorted from blood. The sample's subset: CD45RA-negative fraction.

The CDR3 sequence: CASSGLATSTDTQYF. Here the CDR3 DNA reads TGTGCCAGCAGCGGACTAGCGACTAGCACAGATACGCAGTATTTT. This chain uses TRBV9 with TRBJ2-3; 8 bases line up with TRBD2. The length of the CDR3 is 15 residues. V shed 3 bases, J shed 0 bases, and the junction held 3 bases outside the gene matches. Germline-derived CDR1 and CDR2 are SGDLS and YYNGEE. Full variable domain (outside the CDR3, taken from reference TRBV9 and TRBJ2-3): DSGVTQTPKHLITATGQRVTLRCSPRSGDLSVYWYQQSLDQGLQFLIQYYNGEERAKGNILERFSAQQFPDLHSELNLSSLELGDSALYFCASSGLATSTDTQYFGPGTRLTVL.